The source of this T cell receptor beta chain is a study of blood T cell repertoires in COVID-19. Assay used: immunoSEQ multiplex PCR; TCRdb lists only in-frame clones, some missing. Counted here are over 150,000 clones, 80% to 85% occurring once; the ten biggest clones make up about 14%. The table lists this clone with a count of one. The sequence derives from a man between 18 and 35 years old with active or convalescent COVID-19. Material for sequencing was peripheral blood.

The CDR3 nucleotides are TGTGCCACCAGCAGAGGAAATCCAGCTAACTATGGCTACACCTTC. As protein: CATSRGNPANYGYTF. J is TRBJ1-2 and V is TRBV15; no definite D call. Deletions cut 1 base from V and 0 bases from J, with 9 bases between. CDR1 is LNHNV and CDR2 is YYDKDF in the germline V gene (reference sequence). The CDR3 covers 15 residues. Supplemented by reference TRBV15 and TRBJ1-2, the full variable domain reads DAMVIQNPRYQVTQFGKPVTLSCSQTLNHNVMYWYQQKSSQAPKLLFHYYDKDFNNEADTPDNFQSRRPNTSFCFLDIRSPGLGDTAMYLCATSRGNPANYGYTFGSGTRLTVV.